This TCR beta chain originates from a study of blood T cell repertoires in COVID-19. Germline V gene lookup returns CDR1 MGHRA and CDR2 YSYEKL. J lost 0 bases, V lost 0 bases, and 11 bases had no gene match. The CDR3 spans 20 residues. This clone was detected a few times. TCRdb keeps only in-frame clones here, not all; method: immunoSEQ multiplex PCR. The repertoire holds about 230,000 clones, with around 83% as singletons. The sequence was collected from a man between 40 and 49 years old with active or convalescent COVID-19. Sequencing was carried out using peripheral blood. V gene TRBV4-1 combines with J gene TRBJ2-6, with 7 bases matching TRBD1. CDR3 in DNA: TGCGCCAGCAGCCAAGAGGTATCAGGGGGTCTCTTCTCTGGGGCCAACGTCCTGACTTTC. Translating it yields CASSQEVSGGLFSGANVLTF.